This T cell receptor beta chain is from a study of T cell changes during pregnancy in multiple sclerosis. V lost 6 bases, J lost 9 bases, and 21 bases lay in between. This CDR3 has 14 residues. Germline V gene data show CDR1 as MDHEN and CDR2 as SYDVKM. Profiling relied on immunoSEQ multiplex PCR, and the TCRdb table lists in-frame clones only, not all of them. This sample has 100,000 or so clones; 90% to 95% occur once, and the top ten carry about 1.7%. This clone is a singleton in its sample. This chain uses TRBV28 with TRBJ2-7, with TRBD1 as a possible D gene (6 bases). The sequence was collected from a female donor in good health, enrolled as a control in a pregnancy study. The specimen was peripheral blood, collected after pregnancy. The CDR3: CASSSPGHGFGQYF. For the CDR3, the DNA is TGTGCCAGCAGCTCACCGGGACACGGGTTCGGGCAGTACTTC.